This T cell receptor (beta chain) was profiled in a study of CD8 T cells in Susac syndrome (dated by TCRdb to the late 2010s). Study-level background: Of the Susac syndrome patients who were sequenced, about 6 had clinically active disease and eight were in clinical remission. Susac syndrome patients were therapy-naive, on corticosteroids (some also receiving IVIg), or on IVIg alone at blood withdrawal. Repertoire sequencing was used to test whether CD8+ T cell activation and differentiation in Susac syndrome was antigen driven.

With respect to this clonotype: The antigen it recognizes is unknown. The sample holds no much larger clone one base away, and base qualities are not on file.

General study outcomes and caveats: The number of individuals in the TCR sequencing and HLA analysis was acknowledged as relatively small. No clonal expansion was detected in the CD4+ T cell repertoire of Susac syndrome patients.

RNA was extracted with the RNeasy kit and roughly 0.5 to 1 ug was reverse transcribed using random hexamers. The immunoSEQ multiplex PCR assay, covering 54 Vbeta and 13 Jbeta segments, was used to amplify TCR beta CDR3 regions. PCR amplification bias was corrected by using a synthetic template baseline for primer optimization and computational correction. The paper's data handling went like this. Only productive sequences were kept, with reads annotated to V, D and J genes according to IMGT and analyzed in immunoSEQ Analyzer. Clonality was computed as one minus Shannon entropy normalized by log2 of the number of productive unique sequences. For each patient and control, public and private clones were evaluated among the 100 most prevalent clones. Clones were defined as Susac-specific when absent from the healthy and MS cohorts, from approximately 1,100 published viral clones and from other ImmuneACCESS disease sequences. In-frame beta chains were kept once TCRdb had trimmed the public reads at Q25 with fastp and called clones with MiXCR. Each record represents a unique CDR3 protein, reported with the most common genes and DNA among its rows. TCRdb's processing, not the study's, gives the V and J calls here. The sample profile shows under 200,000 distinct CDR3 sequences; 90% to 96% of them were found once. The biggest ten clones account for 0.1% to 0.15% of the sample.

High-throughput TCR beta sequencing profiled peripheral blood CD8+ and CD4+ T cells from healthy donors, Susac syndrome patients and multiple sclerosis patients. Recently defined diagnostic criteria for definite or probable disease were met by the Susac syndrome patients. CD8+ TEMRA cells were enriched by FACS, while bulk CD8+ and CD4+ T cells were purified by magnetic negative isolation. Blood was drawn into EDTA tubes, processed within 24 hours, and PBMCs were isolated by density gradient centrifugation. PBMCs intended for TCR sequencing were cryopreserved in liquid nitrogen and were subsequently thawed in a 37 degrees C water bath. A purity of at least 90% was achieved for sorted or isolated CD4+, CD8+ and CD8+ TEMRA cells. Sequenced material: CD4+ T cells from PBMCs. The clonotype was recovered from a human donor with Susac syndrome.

The CDR3 in this case is CAISERQGNIQYF. DNA sequence: TGTGCCATCAGTGAAAGACAGGGAAACATTCAGTACTTC. The chain employs TRBV10-3 and TRBJ2-4, and 7 bases in between align with TRBD1. Inclusive of the bounding cysteine and phenylalanine, the CDR3 is 13 residues long. Kept here is only the CDR3 DNA, which spans 39 bases and is read in frame from base 1. V is pruned by 3 bases and J by 6 bases, leaving 2 bases of the junction without a gene match. CDR1 ENHRY and CDR2 SYGVKD are derived from the germline V gene.